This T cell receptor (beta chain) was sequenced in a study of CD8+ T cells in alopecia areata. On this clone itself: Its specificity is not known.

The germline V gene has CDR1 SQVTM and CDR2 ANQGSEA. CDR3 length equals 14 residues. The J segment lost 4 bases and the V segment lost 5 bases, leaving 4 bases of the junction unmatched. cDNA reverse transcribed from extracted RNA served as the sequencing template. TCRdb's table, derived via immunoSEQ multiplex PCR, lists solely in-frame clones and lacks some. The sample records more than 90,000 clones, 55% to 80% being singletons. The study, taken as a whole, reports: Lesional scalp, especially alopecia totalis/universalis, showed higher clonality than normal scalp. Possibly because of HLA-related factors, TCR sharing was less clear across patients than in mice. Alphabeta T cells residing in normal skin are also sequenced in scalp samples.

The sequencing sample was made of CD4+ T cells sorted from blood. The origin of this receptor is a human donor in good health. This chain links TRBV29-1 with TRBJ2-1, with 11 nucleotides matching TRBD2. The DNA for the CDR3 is TGCAGCGTTCGACTAGCGGGGCTTTACAATGAGCAGTTCTTC. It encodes CSVRLAGLYNEQFF.